One and the same sample provided the 18 T cell receptor beta chains below, sequenced in a study of cytomegalovirus exposure and HLA in healthy donors. Primers included in the PCR were 60 Vbeta and 13 Jbeta primers. Produced via immunoSEQ multiplex PCR; TCRdb's table is partial and in-frame only. Counted here are tens of thousands of clones, over 65% occurring once; the ten biggest clones make up approximately 7%. Sample: PBMCs. All receptors come from a man between 60 and 75 years old in good health and CMV-seronegative.

This clone was picked up a small number of times. A read error may account for a junction end that differs from germline. V and J are TRBV7-9 and TRBJ2-7, with TRBD2 matching 8 bases. Germline CDR1 and CDR2: SEHNR and FQNEAQ (reference sequence). This CDR3 is 15 amino acids long. The CDR3 bases are TGTACCAGCAGCCCAGAAAGCGGGGGAGGGCCCGAGCAGTACTTC. Translation gives CTSSPESGGGPEQYF.

The V call is TRBV10-1, the J call TRBJ2-3, with TRBD2 identical over 9 bases. V was clipped by 4 bases and J by 1 base; unmatched bases: 3. Germline CDR1 WNHNN, CDR2 SYGVQD (reference sequence). This CDR3 comprises 15 residues. The CDR3 DNA is TGCGCCAGCAGTGTTATAGCGGGGGGCACAGATACGCAGTATTTT. Amino acids: CASSVIAGGTDTQYF.

The chain uses TRBV18 and TRBJ1-2; 9 bases are shared with TRBD1. Germline V gene lookup returns CDR1 KGHSH and CDR2 LQKENI. The CDR3 length is 14 residues. The V gene end was trimmed by 4 bases and the J gene end by 2 bases; junction bases not matched to a gene: 2. The CDR3 reads CASSLGTGNYGYTF. The CDR3 bases are TGTGCCAGCTCACTTGGGACAGGGAACTATGGCTACACCTTC.

V gene TRBV14 combines with J gene TRBJ2-1, with a weak D call TRBD1 (5 bases). The V end was cut by 6 bases, the J end by 3 bases, with 9 bases between. The V gene's germline CDR1 is SGHDN and CDR2 FVKESK. The CDR3 has 13 amino acids. CDR3 sequence: CASSLQVYNEQFF. In DNA, the CDR3 is TGTGCCAGCAGTTTACAGGTCTACAATGAGCAGTTCTTC.

The rearrangement uses TRBV18 and TRBJ2-1; TRBD1 is a possible D gene (7 bases). With 6 bases removed from V and 1 base from J, the gap between germline ends came to 13 bases. The CDR3 spans 15 residues. CDR1 is KGHSH, CDR2 LQKENI, per germline. The CDR3 region is CASSNSGGSYNEQFF. CDR3 DNA sequence: TGTGCCAGCTCTAACTCAGGGGGGTCCTACAATGAGCAGTTCTTC. Complete variable domain (other parts from reference TRBV18 and TRBJ2-1): NAGVMQNPRHLVRRRGQEARLRCSPMKGHSHVYWYRQLPEEGLKFMVYLQKENIIDESGMPKERFSAEFPKEGPSILRIQQVVRGDSAAYFCASSNSGGSYNEQFFGPGTRLTVL.

The chain combines TRBV7-8 with TRBJ2-3, with 7 bases that match TRBD2. Trimming took 0 bases from V and 4 from J; bases not matched to a gene: 4. CDR3 length: 15 residues. The germline gives CDR1 SGHVS, CDR2 FQNEAQ. Here the CDR3 DNA reads TGTGCCAGCAGCTTAGCCGGTAGCGGGTCAGATACGCAGTATTTT. It codes for CASSLAGSGSDTQYF.

This sequence joins TRBV5-1 and TRBJ2-5; 7 nucleotides line up with TRBD1. The CDR3 extends over 14 amino acids. The ends lost 4 bases at V and 0 bases at J; junction bases unmatched: 3. Germline CDR1 SGHRS, CDR2 YFSETQ. CDR3 nucleotide sequence: TGCGCCAGCAGCCAGACAGGGAACCAAGAGACCCAGTACTTC. Translated: CASSQTGNQETQYF.

CDR3 residues: CASSPSGETQYF. The DNA of the CDR3 is TGTGCCAGCTCCCCCTCCGGGGAGACCCAGTACTTC. The chain combines TRBV7-6 with TRBJ2-5; D gene ambiguous. V was trimmed by 8 bases and J by 5 bases, leaving 12 bases between them. This CDR3 comprises 12 residues. CDR1 and CDR2 from the germline V gene are SGHVS and FNYEAQ.

The table lists this clone with a few counts. The chain combines TRBV5-1 with TRBJ1-4; D not certain. Trimming took off 4 bases at V and 4 bases at J, with 5 bases between the two ends. CDR1 SGHRS and CDR2 YFSETQ come from the germline V gene. This CDR3 has 12 residues. CDR3 region: CASSRDNEKLFF. CDR3 DNA: TGCGCCAGCAGCAGAGATAATGAAAAACTGTTTTTT.

The chain combines TRBV4-1 with TRBJ2-1, with 10 nucleotides matching TRBD2. The CDR3 runs 18 residues. Germline loops: CDR1 MGHRA, CDR2 YSYEKL. Trimming removed 4 bases from V and 7 bases from J; junction bases left unmatched: 16. The CDR3 DNA sequence: TGCGCCAGCAGCCGGACTACCCCAGCTAGCGGGAGTAATAATGAGCAGTTCTTC. It encodes CASSRTTPASGSNNEQFF.

The chain links TRBV11-2 to TRBJ2-5, with 9 bases fitting TRBD2. The CDR3 is made up of 15 amino acids. Losses at the gene ends were 5 bases for V and 5 bases for J; bases not matched to a gene: 9. Germline-derived CDR1 and CDR2 are SGHAT and FQNNGV. The CDR3 loop reads CASSPSGAGGETQYF. For the CDR3, the DNA is TGTGCCAGCAGCCCCTCCGGGGCGGGAGGGGAGACCCAGTACTTC.

The chain has TRBV10-1 and TRBJ2-2; 11 bases are a match to TRBD2. Trimming at V came to 4 bases and at J to 6 bases, leaving 1 base not matched to a gene. The CDR3 contains 14 residues. Germline V lookup: CDR1 WNHNN, CDR2 SYGVQD (reference sequence). CDR3 protein: CASSASGGSGELFF. DNA of the CDR3: TGCGCCAGCAGTGCTAGCGGGGGGTCCGGGGAGCTGTTTTTT.

The rearrangement uses TRBV7-9 and TRBJ2-7, with TRBD2 as a possible D gene (6 bases). The V end lost 3 bases, the J end lost 7 bases, and 19 bases lay between the germline ends. Germline values: CDR1 SEHNR, CDR2 FQNEAQ (reference sequence). This CDR3 has 15 amino acids. CDR3 nucleotides: TGTGCCAGCAGCTTGAGTGGCGCAACCCGGGGGGAGCAGTACTTC. Its protein product is CASSLSGATRGEQYF.

The chain has TRBV19 and TRBJ1-5, with 10 bases lining up with TRBD1. Per the germline V gene, CDR1 is LNHDA and CDR2 is SQIVND (reference sequence). The CDR3 runs 17 residues. V was clipped by 3 bases and J by 2 bases; unmatched bases: 7. CDR3 DNA: TGTGCCAGTAGTATTAGGACAGGGGGAGAGGGCAATCAGCCCCAGCATTTT. The encoded protein is CASSIRTGGEGNQPQHF.

This clone was seen only a few times. V is TRBV6-5 and J is TRBJ1-1; tentatively, D is TRBD1 (5 bases). The ends were cut back, 2 bases at V and 5 bases at J, with 15 bases in the middle. The CDR3 is 15 amino acids. CDR1 and CDR2 from the germline V gene are MNHEY and SVGAGI. The CDR3 reads CASSYGPGKVTEAFF. DNA for the CDR3: TGTGCCAGCAGTTACGGTCCAGGGAAGGTGACTGAAGCTTTCTTT.

There are a few counts of this clone. The chain uses TRBV2 and TRBJ2-2; D perhaps matches TRBD1 (5 bases). Germline V gene data show CDR1 as SNHLY and CDR2 as FYNNEI. V was cut by 6 bases and J by 7 bases, with 24 bases left in between. This CDR3 region has 17 residues. CDR3 in DNA: TGTGCCAGCAGCGCCCTGGGCGTGGGGCTATCCTACGGGGAGCTGTTTTTT. Residues: CASSALGVGLSYGELFF.

The chain recombines TRBV5-6 with TRBJ1-2, with TRBD1 matching over 12 bases. The CDR3 runs to 18 residues. The germline V gene encodes CDR1 SGHDT and CDR2 YYEEEE. Trimming took 1 base from V and 0 from J; bases not matched to a gene: 7. Here the CDR3 reads CASSLWPGQGASNYGYTF. The CDR3 region has the DNA TGTGCCAGCAGCTTGTGGCCGGGACAGGGGGCGTCTAACTATGGCTACACCTTC.

The V call is TRBV13, the J call TRBJ2-1; the match to TRBD2 covers 13 bases. The length of the CDR3 is 17 residues. After removal of 8 bases from V and 6 bases from J, the junction contained 13 bases not matched to a gene. CDR1 and CDR2 (germline): PRHDT, FYEKMQ (reference sequence). The CDR3: CASRRGPGTSGTNEQFF. CDR3 bases: TGTGCCAGCCGCAGGGGTCCCGGGACTAGCGGGACCAATGAGCAGTTCTTC.